What follows are 26 T cell receptor beta chains derived from one specimen sequenced in a study of low-dose radiotherapy and immunotherapy resistance in tumors. cDNA synthesis used a TRAV/TRBV-specific primer set for both chains. TCR amplification ran 15 to 25 PCR cycles using constant-region and V-primer adapter primers. TCRdb reprocessed the reads with MiXCR, giving one entry per CDR3 protein. The data contain 95,000 to 100,000 distinct CDR3 sequences, 20% to 25% of them seen just once; the ten biggest clones take up over 4%. Time point denoted: after trial treatment. The sample's treatment: LDRT plus nivolumab, ipilimumab, low-dose cyclophosphamide and aspirin (RACIN trial). Sequencing was performed on PBMCs, taken after low-dose radiotherapy plus immunotherapy. The receptors come from a male donor with prostate cancer.

This clonotype showed up just a few times. CDR3 amino acids: CASSQVGVRGELFF. The CDR3 nucleotides read TGCGCCAGCAGCCAAGTGGGCGTGCGAGGGGAGCTGTTTTTT. The V gene is TRBV4-3, the J gene TRBJ2-2; D is undetermined. Germline loops: CDR1 LGHNA, CDR2 YSLEER. CDR3 size: 14 residues. V lost 1 base and J 8 bases, leaving 11 bases between the germline ends.

This clonotype was recorded at least ten times. This sequence joins TRBV7-9 and TRBJ2-2; possibly TRBD2 for D (7 bases). Germline V gene lookup returns CDR1 SEHNR and CDR2 FQNEAQ (reference sequence). The CDR3 is made up of 14 amino acids. V lost 4 bases and J 5 bases, leaving 11 bases between the germline ends. The CDR3 protein is CASSYREGTGELFF. The CDR3 DNA follows: TGTGCCAGCAGCTACAGGGAGGGAACCGGGGAGCTGTTTTTT.

With regard to this clonotype: This likely stems from a read error, as it lies one base from a far larger clone. The rearrangement links TRBV6-1 to TRBJ2-5, with D maybe TRBD2 (5 bases). The CDR3 is made up of 14 amino acids. The V end was cut by 3 bases, the J end by 5 bases, with 13 bases between. CDR1 and CDR2 (germline): MNHNS, SASEGT. The CDR3 DNA reads TGTGCCAGCAGTGAGAGGGAAAATGCGGAGACCCAGTACTTC. The encoded protein is CASSERENAETQYF.

The sample holds many counts of this clonotype. The chain links TRBV6-5 to TRBJ1-5; D may be TRBD1 (6 bases). The CDR3 sequence is 14 residues long. V was shortened by 0 bases and J by 7 bases, with 10 bases between the two germline ends. CDR1 and CDR2 from the germline V gene are MNHEY and SVGAGI. The CDR3 reads CASSYSRGWQPQHF. CDR3 nucleotides: TGTGCCAGCAGTTACTCAAGGGGGTGGCAGCCCCAGCATTTT.

There are many counts of this clonotype. Written as DNA, the CDR3 is TGTGCCAGCAGCCTGGACCCATCGGAAAAGACCCAGTACTTC. This codes for CASSLDPSEKTQYF. The genes are TRBV7-6 and TRBJ2-5; D is uncertain. Trimming cost V 5 bases and J 6 bases, with 16 bases left between them. CDR1 is SGHVS and CDR2 is FNYEAQ in the germline V gene. This CDR3 region has 14 residues.

This clonotype appeared many times. V is TRBV11-3 and J is TRBJ2-5; D is perhaps TRBD2 (7 bases). CDR3 length equals 15 residues. V lost 6 bases and J 2 bases, leaving 16 bases between the germline ends. From germline, CDR1 is SGHNT and CDR2 YENEEA. The CDR3 sequence is CASSQAGALQETQYF. CDR3 nucleotides: TGTGCCAGCAGTCAGGCGGGGGCTCTTCAAGAGACCCAGTACTTC. The variable domain in full, with the rest retrieved from reference TRBV11-3 and TRBJ2-5, is EAGVVQSPRYKIIEKKQPVAFWCNPISGHNTLYWYLQNLGQGPELLIRYENEEAVDDSQLPKDRFSAERLKGVDSTLKIQPAELGDSAVYLCASSQAGALQETQYFGPGTRLLVL.

This clonotype has just a few counts. The chain joins TRBV7-9 to TRBJ1-1; no clear D gene. Trimming cost V 6 bases and J 1 base, with 12 bases left between them. Germline V gene sequence: CDR1 SEHNR, CDR2 FQNEAQ (reference sequence). The CDR3 runs 14 residues. The DNA of the CDR3 is TGTGCCAGCAGGGCGATGGTTGGGAACACTGAAGCTTTCTTT. Its protein is CASRAMVGNTEAFF.

This clonotype was picked up a small number of times. The chain employs TRBV27 and TRBJ2-7, with 9 bases that match TRBD1. Trimming removed 5 bases from V and 2 bases from J; junction bases left unmatched: 1. The CDR3 consists of 13 residues. Germline values: CDR1 MNHEY, CDR2 SMNVEV (reference sequence). The CDR3 nucleotides read TGTGCCAGCAGTCGGACAGGGGCCTACGAGCAGTACTTC. Its translation: CASSRTGAYEQYF.

This clonotype was found a few times. This sequence joins TRBV14 and TRBJ2-5, with unresolved D. Trimming cost V 4 bases and J 0 bases, with 6 bases left between them. There are 13 residues in the CDR3. Looked up from germline, CDR1 is SGHDN and CDR2 is FVKESK. CDR3 nucleotide sequence: TGTGCCAGCAGCCGCCACTACCAAGAGACCCAGTACTTC. This sequence encodes CASSRHYQETQYF.

The sample holds many counts of this clonotype. The chain carries TRBV2 and TRBJ2-7; 7 nucleotides align to TRBD2. Looked up from germline, CDR1 is SNHLY and CDR2 is FYNNEI. This CDR3 region has 13 residues. Trimming removed 10 bases from V and 3 bases from J; junction bases left unmatched: 9. Written as DNA, the CDR3 is TGTGCCACTCAGACTAGCCTGGGCTACGAGCAGTACTTC. This encodes CATQTSLGYEQYF.

This clonotype was counted once. Only one base separates this from a far larger clonotype, so it likely reflects a read error. The chain recombines TRBV13 with TRBJ2-1; D may be TRBD1 (5 bases). Per germline, CDR1 PRHDT and CDR2 FYEKMQ (reference sequence). The CDR3 sequence is 15 residues long. The V gene lost 8 bases and the J gene lost 0 bases, with 14 bases spanning the gap. The CDR3 nucleotides read TGTGCCAGCGTTCCCGAAGGGGTCTCCTACAATGAGCAGTTCTTC. Translating gives CASVPEGVSYNEQFF.

This clonotype came up many times. The chain joins TRBV3-1 to TRBJ2-3; tentative D call: TRBD2 (7 bases). The CDR3 is 19 amino acids. Trimming shortened V by 0 bases and J by 4 bases, and 23 bases separated the two germline ends. Germline lookup yields CDR1 LGHDT and CDR2 YNNKEL (reference sequence). The CDR3: CASSQDEPLGGGHPDTQYF. In nucleotides, the CDR3 is TGTGCCAGCAGCCAAGACGAACCACTTGGCGGGGGCCATCCAGATACGCAGTATTTT.

There are many counts of this clonotype. CDR3 loop: CAISLGLAGVYEQYF. The CDR3 region has the DNA TGTGCCATCAGTCTAGGGCTAGCGGGGGTCTACGAGCAGTACTTC. The chain uses TRBV10-3 and TRBJ2-7, with TRBD2 identical over 10 bases. The length of the CDR3 is 15 residues. Per germline, CDR1 ENHRY and CDR2 SYGVKD. Trimming took 5 bases from V and 3 from J; bases not matched to a gene: 7.

This clonotype was counted ten times or more. The V call is TRBV28, the J call TRBJ2-2; 9 bases align to TRBD2. In germline, CDR1 is MDHEN, CDR2 SYDVKM. The CDR3 runs to 17 residues. With 8 bases clipped from V and 6 bases from J, the junction kept 16 bases outside the gene matches. CDR3 sequence: CASGHFSRGGLAGELFF. DNA of the CDR3: TGTGCCAGCGGCCATTTTTCGCGGGGGGGTTTAGCCGGGGAGCTGTTTTTT.

This clonotype was seen repeatedly, ten times or more. V is TRBV3-1 and J is TRBJ1-2; no firm D call. Trimming shortened V by 5 bases and J by 2 bases, and 6 bases separated the two germline ends. The CDR3 length is 12 residues. Germline V gives CDR1 LGHDT, CDR2 YNNKEL (reference sequence). The CDR3 loop is CASSWGNYGYTF. CDR3 nucleotide sequence: TGTGCCAGCAGCTGGGGAAACTATGGCTACACCTTC.

About this clonotype itself: A read error is likely here: a far larger clone is one base away. The chain combines TRBV2 with TRBJ1-5; the D gene is possibly TRBD1 (6 bases). The CDR3 spans 13 residues. CDR1 SNHLY and CDR2 FYNNEI come from the germline V gene. V was cut by 6 bases and J by 5 bases, with 11 bases left in between. CDR3 in DNA: TGTGCCAGCAGCACACACAGGGATCAGCCCCAGCATTTT. Its translation: CASSTHRDQPQHF.

This clonotype is judged medium-sized. CDR3 residues: CASSTPPADSTLPMVFF. The DNA for the CDR3 is TGTGCCAGTAGTACGCCGCCGGCGGACAGTACCCTACCAATGGTGTTTTTT. This chain uses TRBV19 with TRBJ1-4; D might be TRBD1 (6 bases). With 4 bases removed from V and 15 bases from J, the gap between germline ends came to 30 bases. Germline V gene lookup returns CDR1 LNHDA and CDR2 SQIVND (reference sequence). The CDR3 is 17 residues long.

The rearrangement joins TRBV4-2 to TRBJ2-4, with no clear D. CDR3 length equals 15 residues. Trimming removed 0 bases from V and 5 bases from J, with 11 bases in between. Germline V gene data show CDR1 as LGHNA and CDR2 as YNFKEQ. Here the CDR3 reads CASSQETQRQNIQYF. The DNA for the CDR3 is TGTGCCAGCAGCCAAGAAACCCAGAGACAAAACATTCAGTACTTC.

Many counts were recorded for this clonotype. The chain carries TRBV3-1 and TRBJ1-2; tentatively, D is TRBD1 (5 bases). The CDR3 covers 14 residues. The V end lost 6 bases, the J end lost 2 bases, and 13 bases lay between the germline ends. Germline-derived CDR1 and CDR2 are LGHDT and YNNKEL (reference sequence). The DNA for the CDR3 is TGTGCCAGCAGGGAACCGGGACGGAACTATGGCTACACCTTC. It codes for CASREPGRNYGYTF.

The table lists this clonotype with many counts. The J gene is TRBJ1-4, the V gene TRBV5-8; 9 bases are shared with TRBD1. V trimming: 6 bases; J trimming: 7 bases; junction bases outside the gene matches: 7. CDR3 length: 14 residues. From germline, CDR1 is SGHTS and CDR2 YDEGEE. The CDR3 DNA is TGTGCCAGCACCTACACAGGGGGCGCTGAAAAACTGTTTTTT. Translation gives CASTYTGGAEKLFF.

This clonotype was counted at least ten times. J is TRBJ2-5 and V is TRBV29-1; D is possibly TRBD1 or TRBD2 (6 bases each). The CDR3 spans 15 residues. Between the trimmed V and J ends, which lost 7 bases and 4 bases, there was a span of 22 bases. Germline-derived CDR1 and CDR2 are SQVTM and ANQGSEA. The CDR3 coding sequence is TGCAGCGCCTCTTCACGAACAGGGAGGAGAGAGACCCAGTACTTC. Its protein product is CSASSRTGRRETQYF.

This clonotype has at least ten counts. The rearrangement joins TRBV6-8 to TRBJ2-1, with D perhaps matching TRBD1 or TRBD2 (5 bases each). CDR1 and CDR2 (germline): MNHGY, SAAAGT. The CDR3 length is 13 residues. V lost 6 bases and J 15 bases, leaving 21 bases between the germline ends. CDR3 bases: TGTGCCAGCAGCTCCACGAATGGGGGACGGCGGTTCTTC. It encodes CASSSTNGGRRFF.

This clonotype was picked up many times. The chain is built from TRBV10-3 and TRBJ1-1, with D possibly TRBD1 on 6 matching bases. The germline gives CDR1 ENHRY, CDR2 SYGVKD. The CDR3 is made up of 13 amino acids. The germline V and J ends were trimmed by 9 bases and 0 bases, with 11 bases remaining between them. The CDR3 loop is CAIKGELNTEAFF. The CDR3 DNA reads TGTGCCATTAAGGGGGAGTTGAACACTGAAGCTTTCTTT.

This clonotype was found many times. DNA of the CDR3: TGCAGCGTTGTGGGGGGACAGGGAATGGTCGGCACTGAAGCTTTCTTT. It translates to CSVVGGQGMVGTEAFF. The gene calls are TRBV29-1 and TRBJ1-1; 9 bases line up with TRBD1. Germline-derived CDR1 and CDR2 are SQVTM and ANQGSEA. CDR3 length equals 16 residues. Germline trimming cut 4 bases from V and 4 bases from J; bases unmatched to any gene: 13.

This clonotype was seen more than once but under ten times. The J gene is TRBJ2-1, the V gene TRBV7-2; a possible D gene is TRBD1 (5 bases). Germline lookup yields CDR1 SGHTA and CDR2 FQGNSA. Trimming shortened V by 1 base and J by 5 bases, and 15 bases separated the two germline ends. This CDR3 is 16 amino acids long. The CDR3 loop reads CASSLEGFGANNEQFF. The CDR3 region has the DNA TGTGCCAGCAGCTTAGAGGGGTTTGGGGCCAACAATGAGCAGTTCTTC.

The table lists this clonotype with many counts. CDR3 sequence: CASSRWGRNTDTQYF. The CDR3, as DNA: TGCGCCAGCAGCAGATGGGGACGGAACACAGATACGCAGTATTTT. The chain recombines TRBV5-1 with TRBJ2-3; D might be TRBD1 or TRBD2, each matching 5 bases. This CDR3 region has 15 residues. The V gene's germline CDR1 is SGHRS and CDR2 YFSETQ. The germline V and J ends were trimmed by 4 bases and 2 bases, with 14 bases remaining between them.